These 18 T cell receptor beta chains were all obtained from the same sample, sequenced in a study of cytomegalovirus exposure and HLA in healthy donors (dated by TCRdb to about 2017). The library was obtained by the immunoSEQ multiplex PCR assay. A mixture of 60 forward primers for TCR Vbeta segments and 13 reverse primers for TCR Jbeta segments was used in the multiplex PCR. TCRdb retrieved this table from immuneACCESS and kept in-frame rearrangements only. Not all clones are present; in checked studies, unresolved V genes account for under half, and no reason is known for the remainder. This sample has 150,000 or so clones in its table, and around 84% of those were observed once. In total, the top ten clones hold 2.3% of the sample. Sequenced material: PBMCs. The origin of the receptors is a woman between 18 and 29 years old in good health and CMV-seronegative.

J is TRBJ2-5 and V is TRBV29-1, with TRBD2 as a possible D gene (5 bases). CDR3 length: 13 amino acids. CDR1 SQVTM and CDR2 ANQGSEA come from the germline V gene. Trimming took 0 bases from V and 4 from J, leaving 9 bases between them. The CDR3 loop is CSVEDRGRETQYF. In nucleotides, the CDR3 is TGCAGCGTTGAAGATCGGGGTCGAGAGACCCAGTACTTC.

This chain joins TRBV9 and TRBJ2-1; no reliable D call. The germline V and J ends were trimmed by 0 bases and 5 bases, with 15 bases remaining between them. Germline values: CDR1 SGDLS, CDR2 YYNGEE. The CDR3 runs to 16 residues. The CDR3 sequence is CASSVVSHNMDNEQFF. The CDR3 region has the DNA TGTGCCAGCAGCGTAGTATCCCATAACATGGACAATGAGCAGTTCTTC.

This chain joins TRBV5-1 and TRBJ1-2; D remains unclear. Germline CDR1 SGHRS, CDR2 YFSETQ. This CDR3 is 15 amino acids long. V shed 4 bases and J shed 1 base, with 14 bases lying between them. CDR3 sequence reads: CASSPFPSFNYGYTF. The CDR3 coding sequence is TGCGCCAGCAGCCCTTTCCCCTCTTTTAACTATGGCTACACCTTC.

The chain has TRBV28 and TRBJ2-3; 12 bases line up with TRBD2. The V gene end was trimmed by 0 bases and the J gene end by 7 bases; junction bases not matched to a gene: 11. Germline V CDR1 and CDR2: MDHEN, SYDVKM. The CDR3 spans 18 residues. CDR3 loop: CASSLWGLAGSSGNTQYF. The CDR3 region has the DNA TGTGCCAGCAGTTTATGGGGACTAGCGGGTTCTTCAGGGAATACGCAGTATTTT.

The chain links TRBV28 to TRBJ2-7; D not certain. Germline V gene data show CDR1 as MDHEN and CDR2 as SYDVKM. This CDR3 is built from 12 residues. V was clipped by 6 bases and J by 8 bases, with 14 bases between them. In DNA, the CDR3 is TGTGCCAGCAGCCGCCGGTCCCTCAAGCAGTACTTC. Protein product: CASSRRSLKQYF.

The chain links TRBV7-2 to TRBJ2-1; TRBD2 is a possible D gene (5 bases). Trimming cost V 3 bases and J 3 bases, with 6 bases left between them. The CDR3 runs 13 residues. The germline V gene has CDR1 SGHTA and CDR2 FQGNSA. This chain's CDR3 is CASSFTSYNEQFF. CDR3 nucleotides: TGTGCCAGCAGCTTCACTAGCTACAATGAGCAGTTCTTC.

V is TRBV7-7 and J is TRBJ2-5, with TRBD1 identical over 7 bases. J lost 2 bases, V lost 1 base, and 7 bases had no gene match. The length of the CDR3 is 16 residues. Per the germline V gene, CDR1 is SSHAT and CDR2 is FNYEAQ (reference sequence). In DNA, the CDR3 is TGTGCCAGCAGCTTAGGGGGGCCAGGGGGACAAGAGACCCAGTACTTC. Its protein product is CASSLGGPGGQETQYF.

The rearrangement uses TRBV27 and TRBJ2-1; 8 bases line up with TRBD2. CDR3 length: 13 residues. V lost 5 bases to trimming and J lost 8 bases; unmatched junction nucleotides: 5. Germline V gene data show CDR1 as MNHEY and CDR2 as SMNVEV (reference sequence). This CDR3 is CASSTRGGYEQFF. DNA of the CDR3: TGTGCCAGCAGTACCCGGGGGGGGTATGAGCAGTTCTTC.

The chain combines TRBV10-3 with TRBJ2-1, with D perhaps matching TRBD2 (5 bases). The germline V gene encodes CDR1 ENHRY and CDR2 SYGVKD. The length of the CDR3 is 15 residues. V dropped 2 bases and J dropped 0 bases, with 8 bases sitting between them. CDR3 region: CAISEATSSYNEQFF. CDR3 in DNA: TGTGCCATCAGTGAGGCAACTAGCTCCTACAATGAGCAGTTCTTC.

The V call is TRBV28, the J call TRBJ1-2, with TRBD1 identical over 7 bases. This CDR3 is built from 12 residues. The J segment lost 13 bases and the V segment lost 6 bases, leaving 11 bases of the junction unmatched. Germline V gene sequence: CDR1 MDHEN, CDR2 SYDVKM. For the CDR3, the DNA is TGTGCCAGCAGATCAGGGGGAGTCGGAGGCACCTTC. Protein sequence: CASRSGGVGGTF.

The sample holds a few counts of this clone. V gene TRBV21-1 combines with J gene TRBJ2-2; the table's D call, TRBD1, was not checked against the DNA. TRBV21-1 is flagged as a pseudogene. This CDR3 is built from 16 residues. The CDR3 reads CASSTRRGLGTGELFF. DNA of the CDR3: TGTGCCAGCAGCACGCGCCGTGGGCTCGGCACCGGGGAGCTGTTTTTT.

V usage is TRBV28 and J usage is TRBJ2-2; D may be TRBD2 (5 bases). With 8 bases removed from V and 6 bases from J, the gap between germline ends came to 13 bases. This CDR3 contains 13 residues. Germline V gene data show CDR1 as MDHEN and CDR2 as SYDVKM. The CDR3, as DNA: TGTGCCAGCGGACTCCCAGGATCCGGGGAGCTGTTTTTT. Residues: CASGLPGSGELFF.

This clone appeared once. The chain recombines TRBV14 with TRBJ2-3; tentatively, D is TRBD2 (5 bases). The V gene lost 3 bases and the J gene lost 4 bases, with 8 bases spanning the gap. CDR1 is SGHDN and CDR2 is FVKESK in the germline V gene. The CDR3 runs to 13 residues. CDR3 coding DNA: TGTGCCAGCAGCCAGTTGCGGGCAGATACGCAGTATTTT. Translating gives CASSQLRADTQYF.

The V gene is TRBV28, the J gene TRBJ1-5; the D is unclear. CDR1 and CDR2 from the germline V gene are MDHEN and SYDVKM. The V gene lost 7 bases and the J gene lost 5 bases, with 12 bases spanning the gap. The CDR3 covers 13 residues. DNA of the CDR3: TGTGCCAGCAACCCCGACAATTATCAGCCCCAGCATTTT. Its protein product is CASNPDNYQPQHF.

This clone has only one observation. The genes are TRBV5-6 and TRBJ2-5; perhaps TRBD2 as D (6 bases). The CDR3 runs to 16 residues. With 4 bases removed from V and 2 bases from J, the gap between germline ends came to 18 bases. The germline gives CDR1 SGHDT, CDR2 YYEEEE. The CDR3 is CASSTWTRAGQETQYF. The CDR3 nucleotides are TGTGCCAGCAGCACATGGACAAGGGCGGGGCAAGAGACCCAGTACTTC.

CDR3 amino acids: CASSLLPGGNTIYF. The DNA of the CDR3 is TGCGCCAGCAGCCTCCTCCCAGGGGGAAACACCATATATTTT. This sequence joins TRBV5-1 and TRBJ1-3; D is perhaps TRBD1 (5 bases). Germline V gene sequence: CDR1 SGHRS, CDR2 YFSETQ. The CDR3 extends over 14 amino acids. V was clipped by 4 bases and J by 4 bases, with 12 bases between them.

About this clone: One junction end disagrees with the germline gene, perhaps due to a read error. This chain links TRBV30 with TRBJ2-5; TRBD2 matches at 7 bases. Per germline, CDR1 GTSNPN and CDR2 SVGIG (reference sequence). The CDR3 loop spans 16 amino acids. This CDR3 reads CAWGVVLGGNQETQYF. CDR3 DNA: TGTGCCTGGGGTGTAGTTCTGGGGGGGAACCAAGAGACCCAGTACTTC. Full variable domain (outside the CDR3, taken from reference TRBV30 and TRBJ2-5): SQTIHQWPATLVQPVGSPLSLECTVEGTSNPNLYWYRQAAGRGLQLLFYSVGIGQISSEVPQNLSASRPQDRQFILSSKKLLLSDSGFYLCAWGVVLGGNQETQYFGPGTRLLVL.

The gene calls are TRBV15 and TRBJ2-7; 8 positions match TRBD2. With 4 bases clipped from V and 7 bases from J, the junction kept 12 bases outside the gene matches. The CDR3 sequence is 15 residues long. Looked up from germline, CDR1 is LNHNV and CDR2 is YYDKDF (reference sequence). The CDR3 protein is CATSIPAGGAGEQYF. CDR3 DNA: TGTGCCACCAGCATCCCGGCGGGGGGCGCGGGGGAGCAGTACTTC. The variable domain in full, with the rest retrieved from reference TRBV15 and TRBJ2-7, is DAMVIQNPRYQVTQFGKPVTLSCSQTLNHNVMYWYQQKSSQAPKLLFHYYDKDFNNEADTPDNFQSRRPNTSFCFLDIRSPGLGDTAMYLCATSIPAGGAGEQYFGPGTRLTVT.